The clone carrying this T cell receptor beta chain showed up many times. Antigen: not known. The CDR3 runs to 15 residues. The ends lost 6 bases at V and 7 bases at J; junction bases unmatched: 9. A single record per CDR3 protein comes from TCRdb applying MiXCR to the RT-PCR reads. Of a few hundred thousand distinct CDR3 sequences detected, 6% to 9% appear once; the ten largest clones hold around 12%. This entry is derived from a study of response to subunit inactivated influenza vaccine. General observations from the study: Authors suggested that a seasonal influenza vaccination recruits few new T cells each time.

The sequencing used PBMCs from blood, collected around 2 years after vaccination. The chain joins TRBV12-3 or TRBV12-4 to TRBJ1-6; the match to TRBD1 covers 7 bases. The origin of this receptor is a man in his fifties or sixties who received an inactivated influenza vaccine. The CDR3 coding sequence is TGTGCCAGCAGCCCGACAGGGTTCGCGAATTCACCCCTCCACTTT. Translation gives CASSPTGFANSPLHF.